This T cell receptor beta chain was identified during a study of CD8 T cells in ankylosing spondylitis. Remarks on this clonotype: The antigen remains unidentified.

TCRdb re-analysed the 5' RACE reads in MiXCR, keeping a single row per CDR3 protein. The table records 250,000 to 350,000 distinct CDR3 sequences, roughly 8% of them present only once. This CDR3 region has 15 residues. Germline CDR1 reads ENHRY; CDR2 reads SYGVKD. V was pared by 10 bases and J by 6 bases, with 21 bases between. Study conclusions and caveats: Reports say disease-linked clones showed up significantly more in matched ankylosing spondylitis synovial fluid. There were earlier reports of some motif variants in reactive arthritis synovial fluid and blood. Blood from ankylosing spondylitis patients appeared to carry a characteristic roughly 8-variant TCR beta motif.

Source material: blood, either unsorted or a sorted T cell fraction (not recorded which). The origin of this receptor is a male donor with ankylosing spondylitis. The chain recombines TRBV10-3 with TRBJ2-2; D perhaps matches TRBD1 (6 bases). The DNA for the CDR3 is TGTGCCACCCAACCTGGGGGCGTCTCTGCCGGGGAGCTGTTTTTT. This encodes CATQPGGVSAGELFF.